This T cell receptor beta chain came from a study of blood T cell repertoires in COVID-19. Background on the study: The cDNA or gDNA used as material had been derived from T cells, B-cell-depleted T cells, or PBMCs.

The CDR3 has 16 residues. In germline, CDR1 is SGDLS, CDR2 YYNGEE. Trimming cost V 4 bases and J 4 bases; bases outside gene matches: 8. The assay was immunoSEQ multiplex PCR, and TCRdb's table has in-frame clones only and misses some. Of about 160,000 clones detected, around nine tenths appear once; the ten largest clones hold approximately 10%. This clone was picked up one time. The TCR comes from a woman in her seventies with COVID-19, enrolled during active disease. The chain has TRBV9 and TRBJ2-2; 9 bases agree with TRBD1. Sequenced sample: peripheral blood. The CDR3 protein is CASSSYRGQGTGELFF. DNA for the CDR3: TGTGCCAGCAGCTCCTACAGGGGGCAAGGCACCGGGGAGCTGTTTTTT.